This T cell receptor beta chain was documented in a study of T-cell reconstitution after alpha-beta-depleted transplantation in children. Study-wide findings and caveats: Day-60 TCRbeta diversity that was high in some patients was derived from surviving recipient T cells and thymic progenitors. It was reported that alpha-beta T cells came from several hundred expanded graft clones (about two months after transplant). When one year had passed after transplant, most T-cell counts and diversity came from newly produced T cells.

This CDR3 has 15 residues. With 5 bases removed from V and 0 bases from J, the gap between germline ends came to 11 bases. Germline loops: CDR1 MNHNS, CDR2 SASEGT. A word on this clonotype: The antigen remains unidentified.

Unique molecular identifiers were used in preparing the TCRbeta library. TCRdb analysed the PCR reads with MiXCR anew, one entry per CDR3 protein. The sample has a few hundred thousand distinct CDR3 sequences, over 20% seen once. The chain couples TRBV6-1 to TRBJ1-5; D gene unclear. The specimen was PBMCs, collected before TCRalphabeta/CD19-depleted stem cell transplant. The sequence was collected from a boy in the first two years of life with Wiskott-Aldrich syndrome, due to receive a stem cell transplant. Here the CDR3 reads CASSRSSDSNQPQHF. In nucleotides, the CDR3 is TGTGCCAGCAGTAGGTCTTCGGATAGCAATCAGCCCCAGCATTTT.